A selection of T cell receptor beta chains follows, all from one sample in a study of spatial heterogeneity in lung cancer. TCRdb analysed the 5' RACE reads with MiXCR anew, one entry per CDR3 protein. The sample lists over 10,000 distinct CDR3 sequences, 2.5% to 3.5% occurring once. The sequences come from lung tumor tissue, collected at surgery. The receptor source for this set is a male donor with early-stage non-small cell lung cancer. Each CDR3 is given with its conserved first and last residue. A D gene is named only where the DNA matches it firmly. Rows give clone size only sometimes, using once, few, many, or a class for an expanded clone.

TRBV4-3	TRBJ2-3	TRBD1	many	CASSYRGEDTDTQYF	TGCGCCAGCAGTTACAGGGGCGAGGACACAGATACGCAGTATTTT
TRBV6-1	TRBJ1-4	.	many	CASSDSTGGSFLNEKLFF	TGTGCCAGCAGTGATAGTACGGGGGGCTCCTTCCTCAATGAAAAACTGTTTTTT
TRBV7-6	TRBJ2-1	.	many	CASSSLLGRQFGNEQFF	TGTGCCAGCAGCTCCCTTCTAGGGAGGCAGTTTGGCAATGAGCAGTTCTTC
TRBV29-1	TRBJ1-4	TRBD1	many	CSVNRGTNEKLFF	TGCAGCGTTAACAGGGGAACTAATGAAAAACTGTTTTTT
TRBV10-3	TRBJ2-1	.	many	CAISEPGTPLPAF	TGTGCCATCAGTGAGCCCGGGACCCCTCTCCCCGCCTTC
TRBV2	TRBJ2-1	TRBD2	few	CASSWTSGGQEQFF	TGTGCCAGCAGTTGGACTAGCGGGGGACAAGAGCAGTTCTTC
TRBV28	TRBJ1-1	TRBD1	medium-sized	CASRTGDLNTEAFF	TGTGCCAGCAGAACAGGGGATCTGAACACTGAAGCTTTCTTT
TRBV24-1	TRBJ1-5	.	few	CATRGGGENQPQHF	TGTGCCACCAGGGGTGGGGGCGAAAATCAGCCCCAGCATTTT
TRBV29-1	TRBJ2-5	.	many	CSGLITETQYF	TGCAGCGGCCTGATTACGGAGACCCAGTACTTC
TRBV28	TRBJ1-1	.	.	CASSPSDRPITTTEAFF	TGTGCCAGCAGTCCCTCGGACAGACCAATCACCACCACTGAAGCTTTCTTT
TRBV12-3/TRBV12-4	TRBJ2-5	.	.	CESRGHGGETQYF	TGTGAAAGCAGAGGACATGGAGGGGAGACCCAGTACTTC
TRBV10-2	TRBJ1-6	.	many	CASSAGQAYNSPLHF	TGCGCCAGCAGTGCTGGTCAGGCGTATAATTCACCCCTCCACTTT
TRBV7-2	TRBJ2-3	.	many	CASSRGGGNTDTQYF	TGTGCCAGCAGCCGTGGAGGGGGCAATACAGATACGCAGTATTTT
TRBV4-2	TRBJ2-3	.	many	CASSQEDPSALVRSTDTQYF	TGTGCCAGCAGCCAAGAGGACCCCTCTGCACTAGTAAGGAGCACAGATACGCAGTATTTT